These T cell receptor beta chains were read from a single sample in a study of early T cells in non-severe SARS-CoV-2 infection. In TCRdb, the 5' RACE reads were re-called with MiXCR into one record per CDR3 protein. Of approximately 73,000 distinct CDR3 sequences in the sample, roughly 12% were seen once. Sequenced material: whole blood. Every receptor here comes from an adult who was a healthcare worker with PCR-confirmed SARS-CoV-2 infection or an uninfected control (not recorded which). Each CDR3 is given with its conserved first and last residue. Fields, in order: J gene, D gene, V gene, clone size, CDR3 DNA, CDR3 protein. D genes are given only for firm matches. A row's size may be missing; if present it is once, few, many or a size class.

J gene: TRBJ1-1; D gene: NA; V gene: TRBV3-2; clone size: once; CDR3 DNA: TGTGTCAACAGCCAAGATCTGTTCGAGACTATGGTCACTGAAGCTTTCTTT; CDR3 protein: CVNSQDLFETMVTEAFF
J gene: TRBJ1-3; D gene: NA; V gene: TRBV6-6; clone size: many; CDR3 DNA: TGTGCCAGCAGTTACTCATCCGGATCTGGAAACACCATATATTTT; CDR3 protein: CASSYSSGSGNTIYF
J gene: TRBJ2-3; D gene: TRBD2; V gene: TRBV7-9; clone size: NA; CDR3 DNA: TGTGCCAGCAGCCCGGGACTAGCGGGGCGGACAGATACGCAGTATTTT; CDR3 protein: CASSPGLAGRTDTQYF
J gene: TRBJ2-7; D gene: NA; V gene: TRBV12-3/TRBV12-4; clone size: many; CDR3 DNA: TGTGCCAGCAGACCCGGGACTTTCGGGGAGCAGTACTTC; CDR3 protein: CASRPGTFGEQYF
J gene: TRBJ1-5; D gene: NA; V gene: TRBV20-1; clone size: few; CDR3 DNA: TGCAGTGCTAGCGAGACAGGCAATCAGCCCCAGCATTTT; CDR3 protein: CSASETGNQPQHF
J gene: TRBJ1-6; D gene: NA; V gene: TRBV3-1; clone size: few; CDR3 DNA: TGTGCCAGCGCCCACAGCGGACGGAATTCACCCCTCCACTTT; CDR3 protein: CASAHSGRNSPLHF
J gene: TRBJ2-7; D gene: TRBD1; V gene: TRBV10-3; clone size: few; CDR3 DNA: TGTGCCATCAGTGATGCTGGGACAGGGTCCTACGAGCAGTACTTC; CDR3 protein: CAISDAGTGSYEQYF
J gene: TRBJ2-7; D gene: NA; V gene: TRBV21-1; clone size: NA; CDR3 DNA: TGTGCCACCCGACAGCTTGCAGACCCCTCCTACGAGCTGTACTTC; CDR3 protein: CATRQLADPSYELYF
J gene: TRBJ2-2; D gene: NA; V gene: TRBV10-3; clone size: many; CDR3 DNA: TGTGCCATCAGTTTCCAGGGGAGCGGGGAGCTGTTTTTT; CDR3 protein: CAISFQGSGELFF
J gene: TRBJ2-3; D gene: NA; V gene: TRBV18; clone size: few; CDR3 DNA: TGTGCCAGCTCACCACCGAGCACAGATACGCAGTATTTT; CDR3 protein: CASSPPSTDTQYF
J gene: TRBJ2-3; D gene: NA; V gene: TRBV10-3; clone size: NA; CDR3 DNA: TGTGCCATCAGTGAGGGAGGAGATACGCAGTATTTT; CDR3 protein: CAISEGGDTQYF
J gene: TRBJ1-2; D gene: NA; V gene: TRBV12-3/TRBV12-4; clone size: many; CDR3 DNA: TGTGCCAGCACCCGCCAGGGGAACTATGGCTACACCTTC; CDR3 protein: CASTRQGNYGYTF
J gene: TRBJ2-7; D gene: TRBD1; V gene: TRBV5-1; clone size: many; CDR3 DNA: TGCGCCAGCAGCTTGGAGGGCAGGGGGCCCTTCTACGAGCAGTACTTC; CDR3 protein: CASSLEGRGPFYEQYF
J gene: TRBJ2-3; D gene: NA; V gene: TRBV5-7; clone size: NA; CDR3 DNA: TGTGCCAGCAGCTTGGGTCCGGGAACCACAGATACGCAGTATTTT; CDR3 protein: CASSLGPGTTDTQYF
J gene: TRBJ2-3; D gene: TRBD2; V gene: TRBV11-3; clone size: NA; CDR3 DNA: TGTGCCAGCAGCGCGGGAGGTACGCAGTATTTT; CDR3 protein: CASSAGGTQYF
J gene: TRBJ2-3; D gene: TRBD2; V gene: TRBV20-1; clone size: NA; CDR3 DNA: TGCAGTGCTCAAGGGAGGGCCTTAGGGGATACGCAGTATTTT; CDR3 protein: CSAQGRALGDTQYF
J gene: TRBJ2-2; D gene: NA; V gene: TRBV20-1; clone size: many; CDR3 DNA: TGCAGTGCTAGAAAGGCAACAGGTTTGGACACCGGGGAGCTGTTTTTT; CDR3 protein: CSARKATGLDTGELFF
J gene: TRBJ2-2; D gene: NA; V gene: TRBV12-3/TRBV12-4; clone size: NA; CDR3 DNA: TGTGCCAGCAGTACGTTAGACGGGGAGCTGTTTTTT; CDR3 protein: CASSTLDGELFF
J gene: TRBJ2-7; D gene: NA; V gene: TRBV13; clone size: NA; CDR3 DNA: TGTGCCAGCAGCCCAGGGGAATCCTACGAGCAGTACTTC; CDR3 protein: CASSPGESYEQYF
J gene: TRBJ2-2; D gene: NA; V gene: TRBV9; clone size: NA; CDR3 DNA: TGTGCCAGCAGCCCCCCCGGGGCCTATAGGGACACCGGGGAGCTGTTTTTT; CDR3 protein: CASSPPGAYRDTGELFF
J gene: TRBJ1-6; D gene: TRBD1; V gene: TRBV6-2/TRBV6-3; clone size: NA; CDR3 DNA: TGTGCCAGCAGTTGGGACAGGGATCGAATTTCACCCCTCCACTTT; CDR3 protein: CASSWDRDRISPLHF
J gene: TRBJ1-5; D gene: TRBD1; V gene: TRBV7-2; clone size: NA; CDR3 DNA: TGTGCCAGCAGCTTAAAGGGGGCCGGTCAGCCCCAGCATTTT; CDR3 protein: CASSLKGAGQPQHF
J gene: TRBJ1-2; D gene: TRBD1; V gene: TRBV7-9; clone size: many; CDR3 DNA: TGTGCCAGCAGCACACGGGACAGCCTAAAGGGCTACACCTTC; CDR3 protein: CASSTRDSLKGYTF
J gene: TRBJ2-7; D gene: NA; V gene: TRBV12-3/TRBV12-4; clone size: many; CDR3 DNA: TGTGCCAGCAGCCAGGATACGGTCTACGAGCAGTACTTC; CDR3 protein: CASSQDTVYEQYF
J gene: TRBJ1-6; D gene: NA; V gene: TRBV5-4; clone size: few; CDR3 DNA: TGTGCCAGCAGCTTTGGGAACAGGGACATTGATTCACCCCTCCACTTT; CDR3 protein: CASSFGNRDIDSPLHF
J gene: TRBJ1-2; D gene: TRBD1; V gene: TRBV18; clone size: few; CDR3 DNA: TGTGCCAGCTCGGGACAGGGAAAAGACTATGGCTACACCTTC; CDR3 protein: CASSGQGKDYGYTF
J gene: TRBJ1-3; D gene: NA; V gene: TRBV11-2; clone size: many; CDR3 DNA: TGTGCCAGCAGCCCAGTAAAGTTACTCTCTGGAAACACCATATATTTT; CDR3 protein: CASSPVKLLSGNTIYF
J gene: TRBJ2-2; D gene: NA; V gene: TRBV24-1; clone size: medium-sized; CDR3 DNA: TGTGCCACCACCGACGGGGCCGGGGAGCTGTTTTTT; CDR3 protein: CATTDGAGELFF
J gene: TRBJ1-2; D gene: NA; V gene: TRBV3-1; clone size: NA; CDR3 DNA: TGTGCCAGCAGCCAATTCGCCGGTCTGATGAGTGGCTACACCTTC; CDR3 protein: CASSQFAGLMSGYTF
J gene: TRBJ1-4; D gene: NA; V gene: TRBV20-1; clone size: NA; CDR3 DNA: TGCAGTGCCGAATTACACGAGAATGAAAAACTGTTTTTT; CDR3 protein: CSAELHENEKLFF
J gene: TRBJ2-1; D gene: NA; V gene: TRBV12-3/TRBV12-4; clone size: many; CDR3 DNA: TGTGCCAGCAGTTTACGCGGGACATCCTACAATGAGCAGTTCTTC; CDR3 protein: CASSLRGTSYNEQFF
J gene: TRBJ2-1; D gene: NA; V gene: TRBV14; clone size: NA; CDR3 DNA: TGTGCCAGCAGCCAAGATATGATCGGCCGTCGGTCCTTC; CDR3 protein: CASSQDMIGRRSF
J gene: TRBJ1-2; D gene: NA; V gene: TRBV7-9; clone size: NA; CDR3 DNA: TGTGCCAGCAGCTTAGGTTCAGGGGATGGCTACACCTTC; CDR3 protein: CASSLGSGDGYTF
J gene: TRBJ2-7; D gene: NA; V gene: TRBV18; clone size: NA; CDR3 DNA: TGTGCCAGCTCACCATTGGAAAGAAACGAGCAGTACTTC; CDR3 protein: CASSPLERNEQYF
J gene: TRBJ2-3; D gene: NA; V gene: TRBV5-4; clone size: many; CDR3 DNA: TGTGCCAGCAGCCCGGATCGGAGGTCCCCAGATACGCAGTATTTT; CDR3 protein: CASSPDRRSPDTQYF
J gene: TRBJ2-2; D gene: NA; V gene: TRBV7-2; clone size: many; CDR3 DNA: TGTGCCAGCAGCTACACACAGGTTACCGGGGAGCTGTTTTTT; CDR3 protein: CASSYTQVTGELFF
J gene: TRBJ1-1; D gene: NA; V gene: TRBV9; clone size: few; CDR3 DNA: TGTGCCAGCAGCGTAGAAGTGGAGAACACTGAAGCTTTCTTT; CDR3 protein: CASSVEVENTEAFF
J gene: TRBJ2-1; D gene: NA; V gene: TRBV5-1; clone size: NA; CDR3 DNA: TGCGCCAGCAGTTCGGACCAGGGGCTCCCCTACAATGAGCAGTTCTTC; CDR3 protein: CASSSDQGLPYNEQFF
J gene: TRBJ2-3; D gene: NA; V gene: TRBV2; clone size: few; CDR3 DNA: TGTGCCAGCAGTGATCTTAGTTATACGCAGTATTTT; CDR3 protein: CASSDLSYTQYF
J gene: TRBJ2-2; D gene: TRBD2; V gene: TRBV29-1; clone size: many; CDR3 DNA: TGCAGCGTTGAAGGGATGTGGGCTAGCGGGGGACCCGGGGAGCTGTTTTTT; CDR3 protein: CSVEGMWASGGPGELFF
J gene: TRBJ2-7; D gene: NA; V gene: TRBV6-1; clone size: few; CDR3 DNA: TGTGCCAGCCGCCCGACCCTTTCCGGGGTTTACGAGCAGTACTTC; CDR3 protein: CASRPTLSGVYEQYF
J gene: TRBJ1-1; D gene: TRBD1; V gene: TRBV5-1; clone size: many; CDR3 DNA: TGCGCCAGCAGCTTGGGGGTACAGGGGCGGAGCACTGAAGCTTTCTTT; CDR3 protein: CASSLGVQGRSTEAFF
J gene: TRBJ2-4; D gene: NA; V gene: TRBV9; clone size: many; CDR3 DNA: TGTGCCAGCAGCGGAGGAGGGATGCCGGACATTCAGTACTTC; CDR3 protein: CASSGGGMPDIQYF
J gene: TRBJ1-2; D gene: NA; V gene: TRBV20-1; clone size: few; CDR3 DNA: TGCAGTGCTAGAGATCTGCCACGAAGCGGCTACACCTTC; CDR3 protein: CSARDLPRSGYTF
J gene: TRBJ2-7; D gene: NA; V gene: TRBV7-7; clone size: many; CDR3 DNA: TGTGCTAGCAGCTTAGGTAGCCCGCGCTCCTACGAGCAGTACTTC; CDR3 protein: CASSLGSPRSYEQYF
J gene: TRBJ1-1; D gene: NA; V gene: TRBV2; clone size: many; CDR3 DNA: TGTGCCAGCAGTGCCCAACAGGGACCGAACACTGAAGCTTTCTTT; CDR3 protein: CASSAQQGPNTEAFF